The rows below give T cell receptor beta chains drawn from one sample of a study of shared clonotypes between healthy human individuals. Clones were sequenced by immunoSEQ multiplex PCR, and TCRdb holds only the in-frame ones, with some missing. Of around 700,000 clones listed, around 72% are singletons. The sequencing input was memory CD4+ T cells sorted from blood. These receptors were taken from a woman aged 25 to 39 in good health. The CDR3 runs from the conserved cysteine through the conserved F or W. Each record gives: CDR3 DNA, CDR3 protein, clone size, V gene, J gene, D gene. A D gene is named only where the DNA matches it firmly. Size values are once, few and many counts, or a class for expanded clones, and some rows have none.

CDR3 DNA: TGTGCCAGCAGTGAAGCTGACGGATGGGATGAAGAGACCCAGTACTTC; CDR3 protein: CASSEADGWDEETQYF; clone size: few; V gene: TRBV6-1; J gene: TRBJ2-5; D gene: NA
CDR3 DNA: TGTGCCATCAGTGAGTCTCAGGGGATGGGCACCGGGGAGCTGTTTTTT; CDR3 protein: CAISESQGMGTGELFF; clone size: NA; V gene: TRBV10-3; J gene: TRBJ2-2; D gene: NA
CDR3 DNA: TGTGCCAGCAGCCTCCCATTTCCACAGGGCAATCAGCCCCAGCATTTT; CDR3 protein: CASSLPFPQGNQPQHF; clone size: NA; V gene: TRBV14; J gene: TRBJ1-5; D gene: NA
CDR3 DNA: TGTGCCAGCAGCGGTGGACAGATTAATGAGCAGTTCTTC; CDR3 protein: CASSGGQINEQFF; clone size: NA; V gene: TRBV11-3; J gene: TRBJ2-1; D gene: NA
CDR3 DNA: TGTGCCAGCAGTTCAGGGGCCTCCATCACAGATACGCAGTATTTT; CDR3 protein: CASSSGASITDTQYF; clone size: NA; V gene: TRBV7-9; J gene: TRBJ2-3; D gene: NA
CDR3 DNA: TGCGCCACCACTGAAGGACACGTTCAAAGACTCACAGATACGCAGTATTTT; CDR3 protein: CATTEGHVQRLTDTQYF; clone size: NA; V gene: TRBV10-2; J gene: TRBJ2-3; D gene: NA
CDR3 DNA: TGCGCCAGCAGTCAATCGATAGAGGGACAGACTACCCGCTCTGGAAACACCATATATTTT; CDR3 protein: CASSQSIEGQTTRSGNTIYF; clone size: NA; V gene: TRBV23-1; J gene: TRBJ1-3; D gene: TRBD1
CDR3 DNA: TGTGCCAGCAGCTTAGATTCCGCGGTTTGGGGCTACACCTTC; CDR3 protein: CASSLDSAVWGYTF; clone size: NA; V gene: TRBV7-2; J gene: TRBJ1-2; D gene: NA
CDR3 DNA: TGTGCCAGCAGCTTGGCTAGCGGAGTACTCTACGAGCAGTACTTC; CDR3 protein: CASSLASGVLYEQYF; clone size: NA; V gene: TRBV11-2; J gene: TRBJ2-7; D gene: TRBD2
CDR3 DNA: TGTGCCAGCAGCCAAACTCAGCGGGAGGCCCGAGGAGGGGAGCTGTTTTTT; CDR3 protein: CASSQTQREARGGELFF; clone size: NA; V gene: TRBV4-2; J gene: TRBJ2-2; D gene: TRBD2
CDR3 DNA: NA; CDR3 protein: CASNSGQGGIITETQYF; clone size: NA; V gene: TRBV19; J gene: TRBJ2-5; D gene: NA
CDR3 DNA: TGTGCCAGCAGCCGTAGACAGCTTGAAGCTTTCTTT; CDR3 protein: CASSRRQLEAFF; clone size: NA; V gene: TRBV28; J gene: TRBJ1-1; D gene: NA
CDR3 DNA: TGTGCCAGTAGTATGTCGGGACAGGGTCGCGATGAGCAGTTCTTC; CDR3 protein: CASSMSGQGRDEQFF; clone size: few; V gene: TRBV19; J gene: TRBJ2-1; D gene: TRBD1
CDR3 DNA: TGTGCCAGCAGTAGTCAGGGCCTCTATGGCTACACCTTC; CDR3 protein: CASSSQGLYGYTF; clone size: NA; V gene: TRBV28; J gene: TRBJ1-2; D gene: NA
CDR3 DNA: TGTGCCAGCAGTGGCCGAGGGGGGGCAAATGAAAAACTGTTTTTT; CDR3 protein: CASSGRGGANEKLFF; clone size: NA; V gene: TRBV25-1; J gene: TRBJ1-4; D gene: NA
CDR3 DNA: TGTGCCAGCAGCTTAGATGGGGACCGTTCCTATGGCTACACCTTC; CDR3 protein: CASSLDGDRSYGYTF; clone size: NA; V gene: TRBV11-2; J gene: TRBJ1-2; D gene: NA
CDR3 DNA: TGTGCCAGCAGTCTACACTACACAGTTATCCACGAGCAGTACTTC; CDR3 protein: CASSLHYTVIHEQYF; clone size: once; V gene: TRBV28; J gene: TRBJ2-7; D gene: NA
CDR3 DNA: TGTGCCAGCAGTGTTAGTTGGATAAACAATGAGCAGTTCTTC; CDR3 protein: CASSVSWINNEQFF; clone size: NA; V gene: TRBV27; J gene: TRBJ2-1; D gene: NA
CDR3 DNA: TGTGCCAGCAGTCGACGTCCTGGGGGGGCCGTGAGTACTGAAGCTTTCTTT; CDR3 protein: CASSRRPGGAVSTEAFF; clone size: NA; V gene: TRBV27; J gene: TRBJ1-1; D gene: NA
CDR3 DNA: TGTGCCAGTAGTCGAGGGACCGCACCCCCAGATACGCAGTATTTT; CDR3 protein: CASSRGTAPPDTQYF; clone size: many; V gene: TRBV19; J gene: TRBJ2-3; D gene: NA